Following are 30 T cell receptor beta chains from one sample sequenced in a study of molecular identifiers for immune sequencing clone quantification. Each CDR3 protein is one row after TCRdb ran MiXCR on the PCR reads. The sample includes 65,000 or so distinct CDR3 sequences, about 18% of them seen just once. The material sequenced was naive CD8+ T cells from blood, with Jurkat cell RNA spiked in. The sample's subset: FACS-sorted CD8+CD4-CCR7+CD45RA+ naive T cells. These receptors originate from a human donor in good health. Some libraries in this study had Jurkat cell RNA spiked in.

This clonotype was found many times. The rearrangement joins TRBV27 to TRBJ2-7; TRBD1 aligns across 9 bases. The CDR3 contains 14 residues. With 5 bases clipped from V and 4 bases from J, the junction kept 6 bases outside the gene matches. The germline gives CDR1 MNHEY, CDR2 SMNVEV (reference sequence). The CDR3 nucleotides are TGTGCCAGCAGTCCACAGGGGGCGGGGTACGAGCAGTACTTC. It translates to CASSPQGAGYEQYF.

This clonotype was picked up a small number of times. Since a much larger clone is just one base distant, this may be a read error. The V call is TRBV27, the J call TRBJ1-4; D is undetermined. The CDR3 length is 17 residues. Germline values: CDR1 MNHEY, CDR2 SMNVEV (reference sequence). CDR3: CASSFIAGNTRGEKPFF. The CDR3, as DNA: TGTGCCAGCAGCTTCATCGCGGGCAACACCCGCGGGGAAAAACCGTTTTTT.

This clonotype occurred many times. The chain employs TRBV7-9 and TRBJ2-7; D is possibly TRBD1 (7 bases). Germline values: CDR1 SEHNR, CDR2 FQNEAQ (reference sequence). Trimming cost V 4 bases and J 2 bases, with 15 bases left between them. The CDR3 extends over 15 amino acids. The CDR3 loop is CASSSGGTRPYEQYF. The CDR3, as DNA: TGTGCCAGCAGCTCAGGGGGGACCAGACCCTACGAGCAGTACTTC.

This clonotype was observed many times. The chain uses TRBV24-1 and TRBJ2-2; TRBD1 aligns across 7 bases. Germline CDR1 reads KGHDR; CDR2 reads SFDVKD. J gave up 1 base and V 6 bases, and 4 bases lay outside the gene matches. The CDR3 runs to 15 residues. CDR3 in DNA: TGTGCCACCAGTAGTGGGACAGAGAACACCGGGGAGCTGTTTTTT. Its protein product is CATSSGTENTGELFF.

The rearrangement uses TRBV19 and TRBJ2-1, with 10 bases lining up with TRBD2. The V gene end was trimmed by 3 bases and the J gene end by 6 bases; junction bases not matched to a gene: 2. This CDR3 contains 14 residues. From germline, CDR1 is LNHDA and CDR2 SQIVND (reference sequence). CDR3 in amino acids: CASSMWTSGNEQFF. The CDR3 bases are TGTGCCAGTAGTATGTGGACTAGCGGCAATGAGCAGTTCTTC.

This clonotype has at least ten counts. The chain links TRBV29-1 to TRBJ2-1; D gene unclear. The CDR3 is made up of 13 amino acids. Germline V gene sequence: CDR1 SQVTM, CDR2 ANQGSEA. Between the trimmed V and J ends, which lost 3 bases and 6 bases, there was a span of 12 bases. The CDR3 region is CSVDSENSNEQFF. CDR3 DNA sequence: TGCAGCGTTGATTCGGAAAACTCCAATGAGCAGTTCTTC.

This clonotype was counted ten times or more. The chain employs TRBV19 and TRBJ1-2; D is unresolved. Germline V gene sequence: CDR1 LNHDA, CDR2 SQIVND (reference sequence). This CDR3 is built from 12 residues. V was clipped by 7 bases and J by 5 bases, with 11 bases between them. The CDR3 DNA reads TGTGCCAGTACCACAGCTAGGTATGGCTACACCTTC. This gives the protein CASTTARYGYTF.

This clonotype was recorded a few times. This chain links TRBV4-1 with TRBJ2-3; 9 nucleotides match TRBD2. CDR3 length: 15 amino acids. Germline V gene sequence: CDR1 MGHRA, CDR2 YSYEKL. Trimming removed 10 bases from V and 1 base from J; junction bases left unmatched: 9. The CDR3 loop is CATGTSQTGTDTQYF. The CDR3 DNA sequence: TGCGCCACCGGGACTAGCCAGACCGGCACAGATACGCAGTATTTT.

This clonotype was seen at least ten times. V and J are TRBV6-1 and TRBJ1-5; D unresolved. Trimming pared 7 bases from V and 3 bases from J, leaving 7 bases between. This CDR3 is built from 12 residues. CDR1 and CDR2 from the germline V gene are MNHNS and SASEGT. The CDR3, as DNA: TGTGCCAGCAAGAATCCCAATCAGCCCCAGCATTTT. Its translation: CASKNPNQPQHF.

This clonotype has more than one count but fewer than ten. A read error may explain this, as a much larger clone is one base away. The chain couples TRBV30 to TRBJ2-1; D may be TRBD2 (5 bases). V shed 4 bases and J shed 0 bases, with 10 bases lying between them. CDR1 and CDR2 from the germline V gene are GTSNPN and SVGIG (reference sequence). The CDR3 sequence is 14 residues long. CDR3 amino acids: CAWNPEASYNEQFF. CDR3 DNA sequence: TGTGCCTGGAATCCGGAGGCCTCCTACAATGAGCAGTTCTTC.

This clonotype was observed a handful of times. The CDR3, as DNA: TGTGCCAGCAGCTTTAGCGGGGAGAACTCCTACGAGCAGTACTTC. Translated: CASSFSGENSYEQYF. The chain uses TRBV7-9 and TRBJ2-7; 8 bases are shared with TRBD2. Germline V gene lookup returns CDR1 SEHNR and CDR2 FQNEAQ (reference sequence). The CDR3 runs 15 residues. V was clipped by 3 bases and J by 0 bases; unmatched bases: 4.

The V gene is TRBV12-3 or TRBV12-4, the J gene TRBJ2-7; D is possibly TRBD2 (6 bases). The V gene lost 10 bases and the J gene lost 2 bases, with 21 bases spanning the gap. This CDR3 has 15 residues. In nucleotides, the CDR3 is TGTGCCACCGCATCCGGGGGACTTAACGCCTACGAGCAGTACTTC. Encoded protein: CATASGGLNAYEQYF.

This clonotype was found many times. The V call is TRBV24-1, the J call TRBJ2-3; D gene unclear. V was cut by 9 bases and J by 1 base, with 10 bases left in between. Germline CDR1 and CDR2: KGHDR and SFDVKD. This CDR3 comprises 13 residues. The CDR3, as DNA: TGTGCCACCGATGCAGGTCGCACAGATACGCAGTATTTT. Protein sequence: CATDAGRTDTQYF.

About this clonotype itself: A clone one base away is much larger, so this may be a read error. Since no conserved phenylalanine or tryptophan closes the CDR3, a read error is the likely cause. The J gene is TRBJ2-7, the V gene TRBV28, with D possibly TRBD1 on 6 matching bases. Trimming removed 8 bases from V and 4 bases from J, with 15 bases in between. CDR3 size: 13 residues. CDR1 MDHEN and CDR2 SYDVKM come from the germline V gene. The CDR3 DNA follows: TGTGCCAGCCACCGGGGACACCTTTACGAGCAGTACTGC. Translated, it gives CASHRGHLYEQYC.

This clonotype was seen ten or more times. The chain employs TRBV6-6 and TRBJ1-1; TRBD1 is a possible D gene (6 bases). This CDR3 has 13 amino acids. V shed 6 bases and J shed 4 bases, with 12 bases lying between them. Germline lookup yields CDR1 MNHNY and CDR2 SVGAGI (reference sequence). The CDR3 loop is CASRYGGPTEAFF. The CDR3 nucleotides are TGTGCCAGCAGGTACGGGGGGCCCACTGAAGCTTTCTTT.

Comments on this clonotype: A read error is possible here, since a much larger clone lies one base away. The chain links TRBV7-9 to TRBJ1-5; D perhaps matches TRBD1 (5 bases). Trimming cost V 4 bases and J 0 bases, with 10 bases left between them. The CDR3 covers 15 residues. Per the germline V gene, CDR1 is SEHNR and CDR2 is FQNEAQ (reference sequence). The CDR3 nucleotides read TGTGCCAGCAGCTACGGGGCATATAGCAATCAGCCCCAGCATTTT. Its translation: CASSYGAYSNQPQHF.

A remark on this clonotype: A read error is likely, as this CDR3 ends without the conserved phenylalanine or tryptophan. CDR3 in amino acids: CAGSRMAGELFL. The CDR3 region has the DNA TGTGCCGGCAGTCGAATGGCCGGGGAGCTGTTTTTG. This chain joins TRBV27 and TRBJ2-2, with D hard to call. Germline V gene lookup returns CDR1 MNHEY and CDR2 SMNVEV (reference sequence). The CDR3 has 12 residues.

This clonotype has a count of ten or more. This chain joins TRBV11-2 and TRBJ2-1; TRBD2 matches at 12 bases. Germline values: CDR1 SGHAT, CDR2 FQNNGV. The junction had 10 bases not matched to a gene; V was cut back by 2 bases and J by 8 bases. The CDR3 is 17 residues long. CDR3 amino acids: CASSLYLAGGPGDEQFF. The CDR3 region has the DNA TGTGCCAGCAGCTTATATCTAGCGGGAGGGCCTGGGGATGAGCAGTTCTTC.

A word on this clonotype: A much larger clone lies a single base off, so this may be a read error. V and J are TRBV29-1 and TRBJ1-1; tentatively, D is TRBD1 (5 bases). CDR1 SQVTM and CDR2 ANQGSEA come from the germline V gene. The CDR3 has 14 amino acids. V was pared by 7 bases and J by 0 bases, with 15 bases between. CDR3 residues: CSAAQTDVNTEAFF. The CDR3 bases are TGCAGCGCCGCCCAGACAGACGTGAACACTGAAGCTTTCTTT.

This clonotype was recorded a few times. The rearrangement uses TRBV6-6 and TRBJ2-7, with 12 bases fitting TRBD2. The CDR3 extends over 14 amino acids. Germline CDR1 is MNHNY and CDR2 is SVGAGI (reference sequence). After removal of 2 bases from V and 7 bases from J, the junction contained 3 bases not matched to a gene. The chain's CDR3 is CASSYGTSGSEQYF. CDR3 DNA sequence: TGTGCCAGCAGTTACGGGACTAGCGGGTCTGAGCAGTACTTC.

In its sample, this clonotype was seen many times. The rearrangement uses TRBV7-2 and TRBJ1-5; D unresolved. Germline lookup yields CDR1 SGHTA and CDR2 FQGNSA. V gave up 1 base and J gave up 6 bases, with 7 bases separating them. This CDR3 region has 13 residues. This CDR3 is CASSLDSVQPQHF. DNA for the CDR3: TGTGCCAGCAGCTTAGATTCAGTTCAGCCCCAGCATTTT.

Remarks on this clonotype: A much more abundant neighbour one base away suggests this may be a read error. This chain joins TRBV28 and TRBJ1-2, with D possibly being TRBD1 (5 bases). CDR3 length equals 15 residues. Per the germline V gene, CDR1 is MDHEN and CDR2 is SYDVKM. Trimming removed 4 bases at V and 5 bases at J, with 17 bases between. CDR3 in DNA: TGTGCCAGCAGTTCTGGGACCGATCTTATATATGGCTACACCTTC. It encodes CASSSGTDLIYGYTF.

In the case of this clonotype: Being one base from a much bigger clone, this may be a read error. This chain connects TRBV7-8 to TRBJ2-7; D call uncertain. Germline CDR1 SGHVS, CDR2 FQNEAQ. There are 14 residues in the CDR3. The CDR3 sequence is CARSLETEAYEQYF. CDR3 bases: TGTGCCCGCAGCTTAGAAACGGAAGCCTACGAGCAGTACTTC.

There are many counts of this clonotype. V is TRBV28 and J is TRBJ1-1; a possible D gene is TRBD1 (5 bases). The V end was cut by 3 bases, the J end by 5 bases, with 13 bases between. Germline V gives CDR1 MDHEN, CDR2 SYDVKM. The CDR3 extends over 14 amino acids. The CDR3 DNA reads as TGTGCCAGCAGTTTCGGGGGGGAGGGGACTGAAGCTTTCTTT. This sequence encodes CASSFGGEGTEAFF.

This clonotype turned up a few times. A much larger clone differs from this one at a single base, so this may be a read error. The chain couples TRBV6-1 to TRBJ1-5; a weak D match, TRBD1 (6 bases). In germline, CDR1 is MNHNS, CDR2 SASEGT. This CDR3 is built from 13 residues. The CDR3 sequence: CASRREYGQPQRF. The CDR3 DNA sequence: TGTGCCAGCAGAAGGGAATATGGACAGCCCCAGCGTTTT.

The CDR3 protein is CASSPRLTSGRAFDTQYF. CDR3 in DNA: TGTGCCAGCAGTCCAAGGCTGACTAGCGGGAGGGCATTCGATACGCAGTATTTT. The chain uses TRBV12-3 or TRBV12-4 and TRBJ2-3; 14 bases line up with TRBD2. V lost 5 bases, J lost 6 bases, and 13 bases stayed unmatched. There are 18 residues in the CDR3.

The gene calls are TRBV11-2 and TRBJ2-5, with TRBD2 as a possible D gene (5 bases). The CDR3 consists of 15 residues. V lost 1 base and J lost 0, with 9 bases in between. Germline V gene sequence: CDR1 SGHAT, CDR2 FQNNGV. The CDR3 reads CASSLVLEDQETQYF. CDR3 coding DNA: TGTGCCAGCAGCTTAGTCTTGGAGGACCAAGAGACCCAGTACTTC.

This clonotype was detected many times. The chain has TRBV13 and TRBJ1-2, with a tentative D call TRBD1 (6 bases). This CDR3 comprises 14 residues. Germline V lookup: CDR1 PRHDT, CDR2 FYEKMQ (reference sequence). V was pared by 7 bases and J by 2 bases, with 14 bases between. CDR3 sequence (DNA): TGTGCCAGCACCCTGACGGGGGGCAACTATGGCTACACCTTC. Amino acid sequence: CASTLTGGNYGYTF. The variable domain in full, with the rest retrieved from reference TRBV13 and TRBJ1-2, is AAGVIQSPRHLIKEKRETATLKCYPIPRHDTVYWYQQGPGQDPQFLISFYEKMQSDKGSIPDRFSAQQFSDYHSELNMSSLELGDSALYFCASTLTGGNYGYTFGSGTRLTVV.

This clonotype was found many times. This chain links TRBV27 with TRBJ1-5; 9 nucleotides line up with TRBD1. The V gene's germline CDR1 is MNHEY and CDR2 SMNVEV (reference sequence). The junction had 6 bases not matched to a gene; V was cut back by 8 bases and J by 4 bases. The CDR3 spans 14 residues. CDR3 coding DNA: TGTGCCAGCGGAAGGACAGGGGCAAATCAGCCCCAGCATTTT. It is translated as CASGRTGANQPQHF.

At least ten counts were recorded for this clonotype. The chain has TRBV27 and TRBJ1-1; D uncertain. The CDR3 length is 16 residues. Germline CDR1 and CDR2: MNHEY and SMNVEV (reference sequence). V shed 7 bases and J shed 6 bases, with 24 bases lying between them. CDR3 in amino acids: CASTLTFASGEAEAFF. The CDR3 DNA sequence: TGTGCCAGCACCCTCACATTCGCGTCCGGGGAGGCTGAAGCTTTCTTT.